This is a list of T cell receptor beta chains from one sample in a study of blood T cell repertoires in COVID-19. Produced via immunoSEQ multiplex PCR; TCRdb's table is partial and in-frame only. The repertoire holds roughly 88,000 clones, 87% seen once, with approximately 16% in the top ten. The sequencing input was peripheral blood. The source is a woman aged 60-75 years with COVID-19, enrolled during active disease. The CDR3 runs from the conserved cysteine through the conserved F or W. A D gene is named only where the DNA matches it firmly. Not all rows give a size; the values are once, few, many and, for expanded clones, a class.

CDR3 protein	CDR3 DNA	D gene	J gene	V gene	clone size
CAWSWGRGFVNSNQPQHF	TGTGCCTGGTCCTGGGGCAGGGGTTTCGTAAATAGCAATCAGCCCCAGCATTTT	.	TRBJ1-5	TRBV30	.
CATSDLRGGATTF	TGTGCCACCAGTGATTTGCGGGGAGGGGCCACTACTTTT	.	TRBJ1-5	TRBV24-1	.
CAITDTGSYNEQFF	TGTGCCATCACCGACACAGGCTCCTACAATGAGCAGTTCTTC	.	TRBJ2-1	TRBV10-3	.
CASSQDVYPGRGPFF	TGCGCCAGCAGCCAAGATGTTTATCCGGGCAGGGGTCCTTTCTTT	.	TRBJ1-1	TRBV4-3	few
CASSFGGWAKFF	TGTGCCAGCAGTTTCGGGGGGTGGGCCAAGTTCTTC	TRBD2	TRBJ2-1	TRBV12-3/TRBV12-4	.
CASSSPQGFHQPQHF	TGTGCCAGCAGTTCCCCGCAGGGGTTCCATCAGCCCCAGCATTTT	.	TRBJ1-5	TRBV28	.
CASNPLLGQNYGYTF	TGTGCCAGCAATCCCCTTCTGGGACAGAACTATGGCTACACCTTC	TRBD1	TRBJ1-2	TRBV5-6	.
CASSDWGADTQYF	TGTGCCAGCAGTGACTGGGGAGCAGATACGCAGTATTTT	.	TRBJ2-3	TRBV6-2/TRBV6-3	.
CASSLFVPGQTEAFF	TGCGCCAGCAGCTTGTTCGTCCCTGGGCAGACTGAAGCTTTCTTT	.	TRBJ1-1	TRBV5-1	.
CASSQAGPITGELFF	TGTGCCAGCAGCCAGGCAGGGCCTATAACCGGGGAGCTGTTTTTT	.	TRBJ2-2	TRBV11-2	.
CASSDYRGALKAFF	TGTGCCAGCAGTGACTACAGGGGGGCCCTTAAAGCTTTCTTT	TRBD1	TRBJ1-1	TRBV6-2/TRBV6-3	few
CASSLPLVQGQNTEAFF	TGTGCCAGCAGCTTACCCCTAGTTCAGGGACAGAACACTGAAGCTTTCTTT	.	TRBJ1-1	TRBV7-9	.
CASRSTGPNTEAFF	TGTGCCAGCAGATCGACAGGGCCGAACACTGAAGCTTTCTTT	TRBD1	TRBJ1-1	TRBV6-5	.
CASSLIGAGSGYTF	TGTGCCAGCAGCTTAATTGGGGCAGGGTCAGGCTACACCTTC	.	TRBJ1-2	TRBV7-3	.
CASSVRSGGALETQYF	TGTGCCAGTAGTGTCAGAAGCGGGGGGGCCCTAGAGACCCAGTACTTC	TRBD2	TRBJ2-5	TRBV19	.
CASSYSVGGYGYTF	TGTGCCAGCAGTTACTCGGTGGGGGGCTATGGCTACACCTTC	.	TRBJ1-2	TRBV6-5	.
CASSRDRGEKLFF	TGTGCCAGCTCCCGGGACAGGGGTGAAAAACTGTTTTTT	TRBD1	TRBJ1-4	TRBV28	once
CASTFNAEAFF	TGTGCCAGCACCTTTAATGCTGAAGCTTTCTTT	.	TRBJ1-1	TRBV5-8	few
CASSRGGTASGNTIYF	TGTGCCAGCAGCCGAGGAGGAACCGCCTCTGGAAACACCATATATTTT	.	TRBJ1-3	TRBV3-1/TRBV3-2	.
CASSRGQYSPLHF	TGTGCCAGCAGCCGGGGTCAGTATTCACCCCTCCACTTT	.	TRBJ1-6	TRBV9	.
CASSLGAGSPLNSPLHF	TGTGCCAGCAGTCTAGGGGCAGGGTCCCCCCTTAATTCACCCCTCCACTTT	.	TRBJ1-6	TRBV27	.
CASSPNRAGLEQYF	TGTGCCAGCAGCCCAAATAGGGCAGGGCTCGAGCAGTACTTC	.	TRBJ2-7	TRBV7-2	.
CASKTGALGYDMNTEAFF	TGTGCCAGTAAGACAGGGGCGCTAGGGTACGATATGAACACTGAAGCTTTCTTT	TRBD1	TRBJ1-1	TRBV28	.
CASSLGGHSGNTIYF	TGTGCCAGCAGCTTAGGGGGCCACTCTGGAAACACCATATATTTT	.	TRBJ1-3	TRBV11-2	.
CASSELPGGETQYF	TGTGCCAGCAGTGAACTCCCAGGGGGAGAGACCCAGTACTTC	TRBD1	TRBJ2-5	TRBV2	.
CSASITGGYEQYF	TGCAGTGCTAGTATTACAGGGGGGTACGAGCAGTACTTC	TRBD1	TRBJ2-7	TRBV20-1	once
CASSMNSGDRAFF	TGTGCCAGTAGTATGAATTCAGGGGATAGAGCTTTCTTT	.	TRBJ1-1	TRBV19	.
CASSLGTGDTEAFF	TGTGCCAGCAGCCTCGGGACAGGGGACACTGAAGCTTTCTTT	TRBD1	TRBJ1-1	TRBV3-1/TRBV3-2	.
CASSYDRAPEAFF	TGTGCCAGCAGCTATGACAGGGCCCCTGAAGCTTTCTTT	TRBD1	TRBJ1-1	TRBV5-6	.
CASSYPLEGPRLDEQFF	TGTGCCAGCAGTTACCCGCTCGAGGGCCCGCGGTTGGATGAGCAGTTCTTC	.	TRBJ2-1	TRBV6-2/TRBV6-3	once
CASSLRQAPTYEQYF	TGCGCCAGCAGCTTGAGGCAGGCGCCTACCTACGAGCAGTACTTC	.	TRBJ2-7	TRBV5-1	.
CASSSRLGQLEQYF	TGCGCCAGCAGCTCGAGACTCGGACAGCTCGAGCAGTACTTC	.	TRBJ2-7	TRBV5-1	few
CASSRGGPTYEQYF	TGTGCCAGCAGCCGAGGAGGGCCAACCTACGAGCAGTACTTC	.	TRBJ2-7	TRBV6-2/TRBV6-3	.
CASSEAGVDEKLFF	TGCGCCAGCAGTGAGGCAGGGGTAGACGAAAAACTGTTTTTT	.	TRBJ1-4	TRBV10-1	few
CARSTPPDRCYSPLHF	TGTGCCAGAAGCACCCCCCCGGACAGGTGCTATTCACCCCTCCACTTT	TRBD1	TRBJ1-6	TRBV5-3	few
CASSSSRGSYNEQFF	TGTGCCAGCAGCTCCAGCAGGGGTTCCTACAATGAGCAGTTCTTC	.	TRBJ2-1	TRBV7-8	.
CASSPPLAGMFF	TGTGCCAGCAGCCCCCCCCTAGCGGGGATGTTCTTC	TRBD2	TRBJ2-1	TRBV7-9	.
CASSLGTSGGRADTQYF	TGCGCCAGCAGCTTGGGGACTAGCGGGGGGCGCGCAGATACGCAGTATTTT	TRBD2	TRBJ2-3	TRBV5-1	.
CASSLAGLTNGGYTF	TGTGCCAGCAGCTTGGCAGGGTTAACTAACGGTGGCTACACCTTC	.	TRBJ1-2	TRBV7-2	once
CASRGRQGENEKLFF	TGTGCCAGCAGGGGTCGACAGGGGGAAAATGAAAAACTGTTTTTT	TRBD1	TRBJ1-4	TRBV6-6	.
CASSRTSGVSDTQYF	TGTGCCAGCAGCAGGACTAGCGGGGTTTCAGATACGCAGTATTTT	TRBD2	TRBJ2-3	TRBV7-7	.
CASSAETGDNSPLHF	TGTGCCAGTAGTGCGGAGACAGGGGATAATTCACCCCTCCACTTT	TRBD1	TRBJ1-6	TRBV19	.
CASSLGQGRTYEQYF	TGTGCCAGTAGTCTCGGACAGGGTAGGACCTACGAGCAGTACTTC	TRBD1	TRBJ2-7	TRBV19	.
CASSLSGDLTDTQYF	TGTGCCAGCAGCCTTAGCGGGGACCTCACAGATACGCAGTATTTT	TRBD2	TRBJ2-3	TRBV3-1/TRBV3-2	.
CASSYPRLPTLIGDNYGYTF	TGTGCCAGCAGTTACCCTCGCTTACCGACACTTATCGGTGATAACTATGGCTACACCTTC	.	TRBJ1-2	TRBV6-2/TRBV6-3	.
CASSPSGVREKLFF	TGTGCCAGCAGCCCCTCAGGGGTGCGGGAAAAACTGTTTTTT	.	TRBJ1-4	TRBV3-1/TRBV3-2	.
CASSGGGNQPQHF	TGTGCCAGCAGTGGGGGCGGCAATCAGCCCCAGCATTTT	.	TRBJ1-5	TRBV2	.
CASSLWTDTNTIYF	TGTGCCAGCAGCTTGTGGACAGATACGAACACCATATATTTT	.	TRBJ1-3	TRBV5-5	once
CASSPRGYTEAFF	TGTGCCAGCAGCCCCAGGGGTTACACTGAAGCTTTCTTT	.	TRBJ1-1	TRBV7-2	.
CASSFHRGRAGELFF	TGTGCCAGCAGCTTCCACAGGGGGCGGGCCGGGGAGCTGTTTTTT	TRBD1	TRBJ2-2	TRBV7-2	.